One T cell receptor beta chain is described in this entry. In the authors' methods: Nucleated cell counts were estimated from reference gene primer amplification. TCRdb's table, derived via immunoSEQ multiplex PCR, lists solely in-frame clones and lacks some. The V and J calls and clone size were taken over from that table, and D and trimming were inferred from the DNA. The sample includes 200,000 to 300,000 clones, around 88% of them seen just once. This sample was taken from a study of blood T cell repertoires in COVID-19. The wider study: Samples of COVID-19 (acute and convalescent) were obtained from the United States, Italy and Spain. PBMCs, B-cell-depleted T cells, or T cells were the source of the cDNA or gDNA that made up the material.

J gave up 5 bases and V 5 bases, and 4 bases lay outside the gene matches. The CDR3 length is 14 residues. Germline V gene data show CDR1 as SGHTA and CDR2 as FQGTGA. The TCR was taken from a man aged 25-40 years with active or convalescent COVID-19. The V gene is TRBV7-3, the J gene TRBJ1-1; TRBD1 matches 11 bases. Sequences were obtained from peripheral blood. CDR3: CASSLGQGATEAFF. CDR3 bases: TGTGCCAGCAGCCTAGGACAGGGGGCGACTGAAGCTTTCTTT.